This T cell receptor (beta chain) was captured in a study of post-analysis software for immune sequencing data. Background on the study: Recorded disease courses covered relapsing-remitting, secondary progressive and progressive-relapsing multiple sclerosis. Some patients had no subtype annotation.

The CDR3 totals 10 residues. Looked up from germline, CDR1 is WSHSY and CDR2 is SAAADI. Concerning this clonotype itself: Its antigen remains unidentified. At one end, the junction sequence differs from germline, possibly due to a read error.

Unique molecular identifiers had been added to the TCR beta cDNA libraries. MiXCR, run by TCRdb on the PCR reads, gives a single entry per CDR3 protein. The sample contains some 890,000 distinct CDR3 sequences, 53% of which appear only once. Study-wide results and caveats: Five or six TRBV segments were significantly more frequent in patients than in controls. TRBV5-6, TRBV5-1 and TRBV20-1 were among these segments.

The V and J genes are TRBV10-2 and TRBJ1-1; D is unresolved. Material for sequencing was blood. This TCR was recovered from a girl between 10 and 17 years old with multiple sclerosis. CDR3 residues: CASSGTEAFF. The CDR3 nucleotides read TGCGCCAGTAGTGGGACTGAAGCTTTCTTT.